This entry is about one T cell receptor (beta chain). The germline gives CDR1 SGHVS, CDR2 FNYEAQ. The J segment lost 3 bases and the V segment lost 3 bases, leaving 5 bases of the junction unmatched. This CDR3 is 15 amino acids long. The data stem from a study of shared clonotypes between healthy human individuals. Terminally differentiated effector memory CD45RA+ cells were excluded from the naive CD8 cells, which were CD45RO-negative and positively selected for CCR7. Clones were read by immunoSEQ multiplex PCR, and TCRdb kept only the in-frame ones, dropping some. The sample holds around 1.9 million clones; approximately 94% are singletons and the top ten take more than 1.5%.

The clonotype was recovered from a man younger than 30 in good health. Some clones in this sample may be carry-over from other donors' samples. V is TRBV7-6 and J is TRBJ2-3; TRBD2 matches at 8 bases. The sequenced sample consisted of naive CD8+ T cells from PBMCs. CDR3 sequence reads: CASSFSGIVTDTQYF. The CDR3 DNA is TGTGCCAGCAGCTTTAGCGGGATTGTTACAGATACGCAGTATTTT.